The present entry profiles one TCR beta chain with its context. These data come from a study of blood T cell repertoires in COVID-19. Data came from immunoSEQ multiplex PCR; TCRdb stores just in-frame clones and leaves some out. The data hold 170,000 or so clones, with 80% observed a single time. The CDR3 is 15 residues long. Germline V CDR1 and CDR2: LNHDA, SQIVND (reference sequence). The chain employs TRBV19 and TRBJ2-7; TRBD1 aligns across 10 bases. Sequencing used peripheral blood. The TCR originated in a man between 65 and 85 years old with active or convalescent COVID-19. The DNA of the CDR3 is TGTAGCGAAAATAGGCGGACAGGGGGGACCTACGAGCAGTACTTC. As protein: CSENRRTGGTYEQYF.